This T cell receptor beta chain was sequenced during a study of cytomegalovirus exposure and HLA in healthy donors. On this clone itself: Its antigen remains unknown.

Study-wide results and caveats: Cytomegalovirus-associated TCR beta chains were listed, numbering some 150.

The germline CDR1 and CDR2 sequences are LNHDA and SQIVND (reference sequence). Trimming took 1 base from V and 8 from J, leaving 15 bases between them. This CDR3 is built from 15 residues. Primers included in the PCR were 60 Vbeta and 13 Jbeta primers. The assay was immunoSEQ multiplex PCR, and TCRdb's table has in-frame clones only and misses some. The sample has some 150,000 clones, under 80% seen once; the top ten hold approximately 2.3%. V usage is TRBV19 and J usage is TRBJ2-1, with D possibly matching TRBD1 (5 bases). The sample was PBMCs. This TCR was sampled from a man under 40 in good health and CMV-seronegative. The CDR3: CASSIVGQARDEQFF. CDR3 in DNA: TGTGCCAGTAGTATAGTGGGGCAAGCCCGCGATGAGCAGTTCTTC.